Following are 14 T cell receptor beta chains from one sample sequenced in a study of cytomegalovirus exposure and HLA in healthy donors. 60 Vbeta and 13 Jbeta primers were used in PCR. Only in-frame clones appear in the TCRdb table, and some are missing; sequencing was by immunoSEQ multiplex PCR. This table holds over 150,000 clones, 81% found once. Material: PBMCs. The receptors originated from a woman between 45 and 60 years old in good health and CMV-seronegative.

The genes are TRBV9 and TRBJ2-1, with TRBD2 matching over 7 bases. V gave up 2 bases and J gave up 8 bases; unmatched junction bases: 13. The CDR3 length is 16 residues. Germline values: CDR1 SGDLS, CDR2 YYNGEE. CDR3 sequence: CASSVAGGSSTDEQFF. The CDR3 DNA is TGTGCCAGCAGCGTGGCGGGCGGGAGTTCAACCGATGAGCAGTTCTTC.

The rearrangement links TRBV4-3 to TRBJ2-1, with 8 bases matching TRBD2. CDR1 is LGHNA, CDR2 YSLEER, per germline. With 3 bases clipped from V and 4 bases from J, the junction kept 11 bases outside the gene matches. This CDR3 is built from 17 residues. The CDR3 protein is CASSQPSSGSGYNEQFF. In nucleotides, the CDR3 is TGCGCCAGCAGCCAGCCTTCGAGCGGGAGTGGGTACAATGAGCAGTTCTTC.

This sequence joins TRBV11-1 and TRBJ2-3; 8 bases are shared with TRBD2. Germline CDR1 reads SGHAT; CDR2 reads FQDESV (reference sequence). The CDR3 runs to 18 residues. Trimming took 1 base from V and 0 from J; bases not matched to a gene: 9. CDR3 loop: CASSLVRGGSRSTDTQYF. CDR3 coding DNA: TGTGCCAGCAGCTTAGTACGCGGGGGGTCGAGAAGCACAGATACGCAGTATTTT.

The table lists this clone with a few counts. CDR3 DNA: TGTGCCAGCAGTCACAGCGGGAGGAGGGCCGGGGAGCTGTTTTTT. It yields the protein CASSHSGRRAGELFF. The chain employs TRBV6-6 and TRBJ2-2; 9 bases line up with TRBD2. The CDR3 has 15 amino acids. CDR1 MNHNY and CDR2 SVGAGI come from the germline V gene (reference sequence). J was trimmed by 6 bases and V by 5 bases; bases with no gene match: 7.

J is TRBJ2-3 and V is TRBV5-5, with D maybe TRBD1 (5 bases). Trimming removed 0 bases at V and 6 bases at J, with 14 bases between. The CDR3 is 15 residues long. Germline V gives CDR1 SGHKS, CDR2 YYEKEE (reference sequence). The CDR3 nucleotides are TGTGCCAGCAGCTTGGCGCAGGGCGCCAGGGATACGCAGTATTTT. Residues: CASSLAQGARDTQYF.

Comment on this clone: The sample has other DNA sequences that encode this CDR3 too. The CDR3 here is CASSLSPGGDNSPLHF. As DNA, the CDR3 is TGTGCCAGCAGTTTAAGCCCCGGGGGTGATAATTCACCCCTCCACTTT. The chain combines TRBV27 with TRBJ1-6, with D perhaps TRBD1 (5 bases). The V end lost 2 bases, the J end lost 5 bases, and 13 bases lay between the germline ends. CDR3 length: 16 amino acids. Germline CDR1 reads MNHEY; CDR2 reads SMNVEV (reference sequence).

This chain uses TRBV27 with TRBJ2-1; 8 positions agree with TRBD1. CDR1 and CDR2 from the germline V gene are MNHEY and SMNVEV (reference sequence). After removal of 9 bases from V and 9 bases from J, the junction contained 7 bases not matched to a gene. The CDR3 runs to 12 residues. CDR3 nucleotides: TGTGCCAGGATTCACAGGGGGAGTGAGCAGTTCTTC. Protein: CARIHRGSEQFF.

The rearrangement joins TRBV29-1 to TRBJ1-1; 9 nucleotides line up with TRBD1. CDR1 is SQVTM and CDR2 is ANQGSEA in the germline V gene. The CDR3 spans 13 residues. Unmatched junction bases numbered 8, after V lost 7 bases and J lost 5 bases. CDR3 amino acids: CSGMTGGGTEAFF. CDR3 in DNA: TGCAGCGGTATGACAGGGGGGGGGACTGAAGCTTTCTTT.

The chain has TRBV7-2 and TRBJ2-7, with 7 bases identical to TRBD1. Germline trimming cut 4 bases from V and 5 bases from J; bases unmatched to any gene: 11. Germline V gene lookup returns CDR1 SGHTA and CDR2 FQGNSA. The CDR3 is 15 amino acids. CDR3 residues: CASSSGTAARNEQYF. CDR3 bases: TGTGCCAGCAGCTCAGGGACAGCAGCACGTAACGAGCAGTACTTC.

This chain links TRBV7-2 with TRBJ2-7; 9 bases align to TRBD1. Germline values: CDR1 SGHTA, CDR2 FQGNSA. V lost 1 base, J lost 4 bases, and 8 bases stayed unmatched. This CDR3 comprises 16 residues. The CDR3 loop is CASSLVYTGGSYEQYF. Here the CDR3 DNA reads TGTGCCAGCAGCTTAGTATACACAGGGGGCTCGTACGAGCAGTACTTC.

The V and J genes are TRBV10-3 and TRBJ1-2; D gene unclear. This CDR3 comprises 11 residues. V lost 3 bases, J lost 6 bases, and 5 bases lay in between. The germline CDR1 and CDR2 sequences are ENHRY and SYGVKD. The CDR3 spells CAISDSHGYTF. The DNA of the CDR3 is TGTGCCATCAGTGATTCTCATGGCTACACCTTC.

The J gene is TRBJ2-7, the V gene TRBV2; perhaps TRBD1 as D (5 bases). In germline, CDR1 is SNHLY, CDR2 FYNNEI. Trimming took off 1 base at V and 0 bases at J, with 7 bases between the two ends. The CDR3 sequence is 14 residues long. This CDR3 is CASSEGQGSYEQYF. CDR3 bases: TGTGCCAGCAGTGAAGGGCAGGGCTCCTACGAGCAGTACTTC.

The chain is built from TRBV7-2 and TRBJ2-5; 13 bases match TRBD2. The CDR3 has 16 amino acids. V lost 0 bases to trimming and J lost 11 bases; unmatched junction nucleotides: 9. Looked up from germline, CDR1 is SGHTA and CDR2 is FQGNSA. The CDR3 loop is CASSLAYGTSGVEQYF. The CDR3 bases are TGTGCCAGCAGCTTAGCTTATGGGACTAGCGGGGTGGAGCAGTACTTC.

V gene TRBV9 combines with J gene TRBJ2-1, with 7 bases lining up with TRBD2. CDR3 length equals 15 residues. CDR1 is SGDLS, CDR2 YYNGEE, per germline. Trimming removed 0 bases from V and 3 bases from J; junction bases left unmatched: 3. CDR3 sequence: CASSVEGGSYNEQFF. CDR3 nucleotide sequence: TGTGCCAGCAGCGTAGAGGGCGGGAGCTACAATGAGCAGTTCTTC. Variable domain in full (rest from reference TRBV9 and TRBJ2-1): DSGVTQTPKHLITATGQRVTLRCSPRSGDLSVYWYQQSLDQGLQFLIQYYNGEERAKGNILERFSAQQFPDLHSELNLSSLELGDSALYFCASSVEGGSYNEQFFGPGTRLTVL.